Following are 32 T cell receptor beta chains from one sample sequenced in a study of blood T cell repertoires in COVID-19. The repertoire was sequenced with immunoSEQ multiplex PCR; TCRdb's copy has only in-frame clones and lacks some. The table shows around 100,000 clones, with about 90% occurring only once. The specimen sequenced was peripheral blood. These receptors were obtained from a man younger than 30 with COVID-19, enrolled during active disease.

The chain recombines TRBV27 with TRBJ2-2; possible D gene TRBD2, 7 bases. The germline V gene encodes CDR1 MNHEY and CDR2 SMNVEV (reference sequence). V was cut by 7 bases and J by 5 bases, with 23 bases left in between. The CDR3 runs 17 residues. The CDR3 DNA follows: TGTGCCAGCATCAAACTGGGGGGGGCGTATTTGACCGGGGAGCTGTTTTTT. The encoded protein is CASIKLGGAYLTGELFF.

The table lists this clone with a count of one. DNA of the CDR3: TGTGCCAGCAAACCTCAGGCCTATAATTCACCCCTCCACTTT. Translated, it gives CASKPQAYNSPLHF. V gene TRBV28 combines with J gene TRBJ1-6; D is unclear. Between the trimmed V and J ends, which lost 7 bases and 2 bases, there was a span of 9 bases. The germline V gene encodes CDR1 MDHEN and CDR2 SYDVKM. The CDR3 covers 14 residues.

This chain uses TRBV2 with TRBJ2-1, with a tentative D call TRBD2 (5 bases). V was clipped by 7 bases and J by 8 bases, with 30 bases between them. The V gene's germline CDR1 is SNHLY and CDR2 FYNNEI. The CDR3 spans 18 residues. The CDR3 sequence: CASTGPLDRDSRPYEQFF. DNA of the CDR3: TGTGCCAGCACTGGACCCCTTGACCGGGATAGCAGGCCCTATGAGCAGTTCTTC.

The V call is TRBV28, the J call TRBJ2-7; D remains ambiguous. Trimming shortened V by 5 bases and J by 4 bases, and 9 bases separated the two germline ends. Per the germline V gene, CDR1 is MDHEN and CDR2 is SYDVKM. The CDR3 spans 12 residues. The CDR3 is CASSLPRYEQYF. The CDR3 bases are TGTGCCAGCAGTCTACCTAGATACGAGCAGTACTTC. Combining the CDR3 with reference TRBV28 and TRBJ2-7 gives the whole variable domain DVKVTQSSRYLVKRTGEKVFLECVQDMDHENMFWYRQDPGLGLRLIYFSYDVKMKEKGDIPEGYSVSREKKERFSLILESASTNQTSMYLCASSLPRYEQYFGPGTRLTVT.

The V call is TRBV11-2, the J call TRBJ1-2, with 9 bases fitting TRBD1. Germline V lookup: CDR1 SGHAT, CDR2 FQNNGV. Trimming took 4 bases from V and 7 from J; bases not matched to a gene: 10. The CDR3 covers 15 residues. CDR3 amino acids: CASSSRTGATFGYTF. CDR3 DNA: TGTGCCAGCAGCTCAAGGACAGGGGCGACGTTTGGCTACACCTTC.

The sample holds one count of this clone. The rearrangement uses TRBV5-1 and TRBJ2-2, with 9 nucleotides matching TRBD1. Germline values: CDR1 SGHRS, CDR2 YFSETQ. The ends lost 1 base at V and 4 bases at J; junction bases unmatched: 5. The length of the CDR3 is 16 residues. The CDR3 bases are TGCGCCAGCAGCTTGACCCGACAGGGGGGCACCGGGGAGCTGTTTTTT. It translates to CASSLTRQGGTGELFF.

The genes are TRBV28 and TRBJ2-1; 11 positions match TRBD2. This CDR3 has 17 amino acids. V was pared by 0 bases and J by 7 bases, with 8 bases of the junction left unmatched. The germline gives CDR1 MDHEN, CDR2 SYDVKM. This CDR3 reads CASSLWGLAGGRNEQFF. CDR3 nucleotides: TGTGCCAGCAGTTTATGGGGATTAGCGGGAGGGCGGAATGAGCAGTTCTTC.

The chain uses TRBV9 and TRBJ1-3, with D tentatively TRBD1 (6 bases). The CDR3 runs to 17 residues. Trimming stripped 0 bases from V and 6 bases from J, with 19 bases between. Germline loops: CDR1 SGDLS, CDR2 YYNGEE. Here the CDR3 reads CASSVAIGAGAANTIYF. CDR3 DNA sequence: TGTGCCAGCAGCGTAGCTATAGGGGCAGGGGCTGCAAACACCATATATTTT.

The J gene is TRBJ1-2, the V gene TRBV4-2; 7 nucleotides match TRBD1. The V gene's germline CDR1 is LGHNA and CDR2 YNFKEQ. Trimming at V came to 4 bases and at J to 3 bases, leaving 2 bases not matched to a gene. CDR3 length: 13 residues. The CDR3 DNA is TGTGCCAGCAGCCCAGACAGGGACTATGGCTACACCTTC. Translating gives CASSPDRDYGYTF.

This chain joins TRBV30 and TRBJ1-1; D uncertain. Germline V gives CDR1 GTSNPN, CDR2 SVGIG (reference sequence). The CDR3 has 12 residues. The V end lost 0 bases, the J end lost 7 bases, and 9 bases lay between the germline ends. CDR3 in amino acids: CAWSVIAIEAFF. CDR3 nucleotides: TGTGCCTGGAGTGTAATAGCGATTGAAGCTTTCTTT.

V and J are TRBV30 and TRBJ2-7, with TRBD1 identical over 9 bases. The germline gives CDR1 GTSNPN, CDR2 SVGIG (reference sequence). The CDR3 consists of 15 residues. J gave up 4 bases and V 1 base, and 8 bases lay outside the gene matches. The CDR3 loop is CAWSGGTGSLYEQYF. The CDR3 DNA reads as TGTGCCTGGAGTGGGGGGACAGGGTCTTTATACGAGCAGTACTTC.

The genes are TRBV27 and TRBJ1-1; possible D gene TRBD1, 6 bases. The germline V and J ends were trimmed by 6 bases and 3 bases, with 8 bases remaining between them. The CDR3 sequence is 12 residues long. Germline V gene sequence: CDR1 MNHEY, CDR2 SMNVEV (reference sequence). The CDR3, as DNA: TGTGCCAGCAGAGACAGGTACACTGAAGCTTTCTTT. This translates into CASRDRYTEAFF.

This chain uses TRBV7-2 with TRBJ1-2; D not resolved. The CDR3 contains 14 residues. Per the germline V gene, CDR1 is SGHTA and CDR2 is FQGNSA. Deletions cut 1 base from V and 2 bases from J, with 8 bases between. The CDR3 bases are TGTGCCAGCAGCTTAGTCCGGGGAAACTATGGCTACACCTTC. Translated: CASSLVRGNYGYTF.

V is TRBV27 and J is TRBJ1-3; a weak D match, TRBD1 (5 bases). CDR1 MNHEY and CDR2 SMNVEV come from the germline V gene (reference sequence). The CDR3 is 14 amino acids. V was clipped by 0 bases and J by 3 bases, with 6 bases between them. Written as DNA, the CDR3 is TGTGCCAGCAGTTTATCAGGGGTTGGAAACACCATATATTTT. Encoded protein: CASSLSGVGNTIYF.

The chain carries TRBV21-1 and TRBJ2-7; TRBD1 is taken as the D call from the table, unchecked against the DNA. TRBV21-1 has pseudogene status. The CDR3 spans 14 residues. The CDR3, as DNA: TGTGCCAGCAGCCTTAGGGACAGGGGAAGCGAGCAGTACTTC. The encoded protein is CASSLRDRGSEQYF.

The chain has TRBV27 and TRBJ2-6; D unclear. Trimming shortened V by 3 bases and J by 0 bases, and 6 bases separated the two germline ends. CDR1 and CDR2 (germline): MNHEY, SMNVEV (reference sequence). The CDR3 totals 15 residues. In nucleotides, the CDR3 is TGTGCCAGCAGTTTCGGTGCCTCTGGGGCCAACGTCCTGACTTTC. Translated, it gives CASSFGASGANVLTF. Variable domain in full (rest from reference TRBV27 and TRBJ2-6): EAQVTQNPRYLITVTGKKLTVTCSQNMNHEYMSWYRQDPGLGLRQIYYSMNVEVTDKGDVPEGYKVSRKEKRNFPLILESPSPNQTSLYFCASSFGASGANVLTFGAGSRLTVL.

The chain employs TRBV6-2 or TRBV6-3 and TRBJ1-2; tentatively, D is TRBD1 (5 bases). Germline V CDR1 and CDR2: MNHEY, SVGEGT. Deletions cut 4 bases from V and 5 bases from J, with 17 bases between. The CDR3 extends over 15 amino acids. For the CDR3, the DNA is TGTGCCAGCAGTTCGCCCGGGGGTCAGGAGTATGGCTACACCTTC. Amino acid sequence: CASSSPGGQEYGYTF.

This chain links TRBV19 with TRBJ1-1; D is uncertain. Deletions cut 6 bases from V and 8 bases from J, with 19 bases between. CDR3 length: 14 residues. Germline V gene sequence: CDR1 LNHDA, CDR2 SQIVND (reference sequence). The CDR3 loop is CASRTEGPGREAFF. As DNA, the CDR3 is TGTGCCAGTAGGACGGAAGGGCCGGGGAGGGAAGCTTTCTTT.

The chain links TRBV7-8 to TRBJ2-5, with 8 positions matching TRBD1. Germline V gene sequence: CDR1 SGHVS, CDR2 FQNEAQ. After removal of 5 bases from V and 4 bases from J, the junction contained 9 bases not matched to a gene. This CDR3 region has 15 residues. The CDR3 nucleotides read TGTGCCAGCAGCCCTGGGACAGGCGGAGGAGAGACCCAGTACTTC. This translates into CASSPGTGGGETQYF.

The chain is built from TRBV19 and TRBJ2-1; 12 bases are a match to TRBD2. Germline-derived CDR1 and CDR2 are LNHDA and SQIVND (reference sequence). This CDR3 spans 17 amino acids. V shed 4 bases and J 4 bases; nucleotides not matched to a gene: 8. CDR3 sequence: CASSTSLAGGPYNEQFF. CDR3 coding DNA: TGTGCCAGTAGTACCTCTCTAGCGGGAGGGCCATACAATGAGCAGTTCTTC.

This chain joins TRBV18 and TRBJ1-1, with 7 bases fitting TRBD1. Germline V CDR1 and CDR2: KGHSH, LQKENI. CDR3 size: 18 residues. V lost 4 bases, J lost 7 bases, and 21 bases stayed unmatched. CDR3 region: CASSLERTGLGAVDEAFF. Written as DNA, the CDR3 is TGTGCCAGCTCACTTGAGAGGACAGGACTCGGGGCGGTCGATGAAGCTTTCTTT.

A single count supports this clone. The chain combines TRBV7-9 with TRBJ1-6, with 11 bases identical to TRBD1. Germline assignment: CDR1 SEHNR and CDR2 FQNEAQ (reference sequence). CDR3 length: 15 amino acids. Trimming removed 5 bases from V and 6 bases from J; junction bases left unmatched: 3. The CDR3 loop is CASSGQGAGNSPLHF. The CDR3 DNA reads as TGTGCCAGCAGCGGACAGGGGGCTGGTAATTCACCCCTCCACTTT.

The chain carries TRBV5-6 and TRBJ1-5; D perhaps matches TRBD1 (5 bases). CDR1 and CDR2 (germline): SGHDT, YYEEEE. V lost 5 bases and J 6 bases, leaving 15 bases between the germline ends. The CDR3 loop spans 14 amino acids. The CDR3 nucleotides are TGTGCCAGCAGGTTTTGGGGGGGGAGTCAGCCCCAGCATTTT. This codes for CASRFWGGSQPQHF.

V gene TRBV4-1 combines with J gene TRBJ1-1, with 9 bases identical to TRBD1. Trimming took 6 bases from V and 4 from J; bases not matched to a gene: 6. CDR3 length equals 14 residues. The V gene's germline CDR1 is MGHRA and CDR2 YSYEKL. CDR3: CASSPDRGGTEAFF. The CDR3 nucleotides are TGCGCCAGCAGTCCGGACAGGGGTGGCACTGAAGCTTTCTTT.

The chain recombines TRBV11-2 with TRBJ2-7; possible D gene TRBD2, 6 bases. The CDR3 runs 14 residues. CDR1 and CDR2 from the germline V gene are SGHAT and FQNNGV. Trimming took off 5 bases at V and 2 bases at J, with 13 bases between the two ends. The CDR3 loop reads CASSAPSAAYEQYF. DNA for the CDR3: TGTGCCAGCAGCGCACCTAGCGCCGCCTACGAGCAGTACTTC.

The V and J genes are TRBV6-1 and TRBJ2-1; D might be TRBD1 (6 bases). V lost 3 bases and J 8 bases, leaving 23 bases between the germline ends. The CDR3 sequence is 17 residues long. Germline V gives CDR1 MNHNS, CDR2 SASEGT. The CDR3 reads CASSEALLWGRIDEQFF. CDR3 coding DNA: TGTGCCAGCAGTGAGGCCCTTTTGTGGGGGCGCATCGATGAGCAGTTCTTC.

This chain uses TRBV24-1 with TRBJ1-1; TRBD1 might be the D (5 bases). The V gene lost 4 bases and the J gene lost 5 bases, with 13 bases spanning the gap. Germline lookup yields CDR1 KGHDR and CDR2 SFDVKD. This CDR3 has 14 amino acids. In nucleotides, the CDR3 is TGTGCCACCAGTGAGGGCAGGCGGGGGACTGAAGCTTTCTTT. This codes for CATSEGRRGTEAFF.

This clone is a singleton in its sample. The chain is built from TRBV7-2 and TRBJ2-1, with D perhaps TRBD2 (5 bases). Germline lookup yields CDR1 SGHTA and CDR2 FQGNSA. The CDR3 loop spans 17 amino acids. Trimming removed 0 bases at V and 8 bases at J, with 20 bases between. The CDR3 region is CASSLAGAPSSSHEQFF. CDR3 sequence (DNA): TGTGCCAGCAGCTTAGCGGGAGCCCCCTCATCGTCGCATGAGCAGTTCTTC.

This chain connects TRBV28 to TRBJ2-7; tentatively, D is TRBD1 (5 bases). The CDR3 spans 12 residues. Trimming left V 3 bases short and J 6 bases short, with 9 bases between. The germline CDR1 and CDR2 sequences are MDHEN and SYDVKM. CDR3 in DNA: TGTGCCAGCAGTTTTATGGGGCGCGAGCAGTACTTC. Residues: CASSFMGREQYF.

The chain couples TRBV3-1 (or the pseudogene TRBV3-2) to TRBJ2-3; no reliable D call. Per the germline V gene, CDR1 is LGHDT and CDR2 is YNNKEL (reference sequence). The CDR3 runs to 15 residues. V was trimmed by 0 bases and J by 0 bases, leaving 7 bases between them. CDR3 DNA sequence: TGTGCCAGCAGCCAAGAACGGGTGAGCACAGATACGCAGTATTTT. Translated, it gives CASSQERVSTDTQYF.

The J gene is TRBJ1-3, the V gene TRBV5-5; no reliable D call. The CDR3 totals 12 residues. Trimming removed 6 bases at V and 1 base at J, with 5 bases between. Germline CDR1 is SGHKS and CDR2 is YYEKEE (reference sequence). CDR3 sequence: CASTGSGNTIYF. CDR3 DNA sequence: TGTGCCAGCACCGGGTCTGGAAACACCATATATTTT.

The CDR3 sequence: CASSYAGVETQYF. The CDR3 nucleotides are TGTGCCAGCAGTTACGCAGGGGTAGAGACCCAGTACTTC. This sequence joins TRBV6-5 and TRBJ2-5, with D tentatively TRBD1 (6 bases). This CDR3 is 13 amino acids long. Germline V gene sequence: CDR1 MNHEY, CDR2 SVGAGI. The V gene lost 2 bases and the J gene lost 4 bases, with 8 bases spanning the gap.